Below, 14 T cell receptor beta chains from the same sample are listed, as sequenced in a study of blood T cell repertoires in COVID-19. The method was immunoSEQ multiplex PCR; TCRdb's version includes in-frame clones alone and lacks a portion of them. The sample gives about 280,000 clones, 83% of which show up once; approximately 10% is in the top ten. Sequenced: peripheral blood. These receptors originate from a woman in her fifties or sixties who had recovered from COVID-19.

The chain is built from TRBV24-1 and TRBJ2-5, with D maybe TRBD2 (7 bases). The CDR3 spans 16 residues. V shed 4 bases and J shed 4 bases, with 18 bases lying between them. The germline V gene encodes CDR1 KGHDR and CDR2 SFDVKD. As DNA, the CDR3 is TGTGCCACCAGTGAAGTAGGGAGGGGGGGCGGAGAGACCCAGTACTTC. Protein sequence: CATSEVGRGGGETQYF.

The chain couples TRBV5-1 to TRBJ1-1, with TRBD1 as a possible D gene (5 bases). The CDR3 spans 15 residues. The V and J ends lost 0 bases and 0 bases respectively, with 9 bases between them. Per the germline V gene, CDR1 is SGHRS and CDR2 is YFSETQ. The CDR3 region has the DNA TGCGCCAGCAGCTTGGTGGAGGGGATGAACACTGAAGCTTTCTTT. Its protein product is CASSLVEGMNTEAFF.

The chain joins TRBV19 to TRBJ1-5, with 8 nucleotides matching TRBD1. The CDR3 loop spans 16 amino acids. Germline CDR1 LNHDA, CDR2 SQIVND (reference sequence). V dropped 5 bases and J dropped 7; count of bases not matched to a gene: 13. The CDR3 sequence: CASSGSTGVPRQPQHF. The CDR3, as DNA: TGTGCCAGTAGTGGATCGACAGGGGTACCCAGGCAGCCCCAGCATTTT.

CDR3 nucleotide sequence: TGTGCCAGCAGTGAAGGGCTGCTAGCGAGGTACGAGCAGTACTTC. This codes for CASSEGLLARYEQYF. V and J are TRBV2 and TRBJ2-7; D may be TRBD2 (6 bases). The CDR3 contains 15 residues. The V gene's germline CDR1 is SNHLY and CDR2 FYNNEI. Trimming took off 1 base at V and 4 bases at J, with 14 bases between the two ends.

This chain joins TRBV29-1 and TRBJ1-6; the match to TRBD1 covers 7 bases. V lost 4 bases and J lost 7; bases outside the gene matches: 4. The CDR3 has 13 residues. Looked up from germline, CDR1 is SQVTM and CDR2 is ANQGSEA. CDR3 protein: CSVGQGGNSPLHF. The CDR3 region has the DNA TGCAGCGTTGGGCAGGGGGGAAATTCACCCCTCCACTTT.

The CDR3 sequence: CASTPQGVSTDTQYF. The DNA of the CDR3 is TGTGCCAGCACCCCCCAGGGCGTCAGCACAGATACGCAGTATTTT. The chain couples TRBV7-2 to TRBJ2-3, with D perhaps TRBD1 (5 bases). CDR3 length: 15 residues. CDR1 and CDR2 (germline): SGHTA, FQGNSA. Trimming took 7 bases from V and 0 from J, leaving 14 bases between them.

This clone has a single count. The rearrangement joins TRBV9 to TRBJ1-5, with 10 nucleotides matching TRBD1. CDR1 and CDR2 from the germline V gene are SGDLS and YYNGEE. The V and J ends lost 3 bases and 7 bases, in that order; junction bases with no gene match: 4. This CDR3 has 14 amino acids. In DNA form, the CDR3 reads TGTGCCAGCAGCGGACAGGGGGCCCGGCAGCCCCAGCATTTT. This encodes CASSGQGARQPQHF. Supplemented by reference TRBV9 and TRBJ1-5, the full variable domain reads DSGVTQTPKHLITATGQRVTLRCSPRSGDLSVYWYQQSLDQGLQFLIQYYNGEERAKGNILERFSAQQFPDLHSELNLSSLELGDSALYFCASSGQGARQPQHFGDGTRLSIL.

This clone came up a few times. This sequence joins TRBV21-1 and TRBJ2-1; TRBD1, as called in the table, went unchecked against the DNA. TRBV21-1 is a known pseudogene. The CDR3 covers 13 residues. CDR3 sequence: CASSSRTVGEQFF. The CDR3 nucleotides are TGTGCCAGCAGCAGTAGAACAGTTGGTGAGCAGTTCTTC.

For this clone: The sample has other DNA sequences that encode this CDR3 too. This chain joins TRBV9 and TRBJ2-7; D possibly corresponds to TRBD2 (7 bases). Trimming pared 0 bases from V and 2 bases from J, leaving 9 bases between. Germline V gives CDR1 SGDLS, CDR2 YYNGEE. This CDR3 comprises 14 residues. CDR3 protein: CASSVGGGTYEQYF. The CDR3, as DNA: TGTGCCAGCAGCGTAGGCGGGGGCACCTACGAGCAGTACTTC.

The chain couples TRBV12-5 to TRBJ2-1; 7 positions match TRBD2. Per the germline V gene, CDR1 is LGHNT and CDR2 is FRNRAP. The CDR3 consists of 17 residues. The ends lost 3 bases at V and 0 bases at J; junction bases unmatched: 8. The CDR3 loop is CASGFGLAAASYNEQFF. CDR3 DNA: TGTGCTAGTGGTTTTGGGCTAGCGGCCGCCTCCTACAATGAGCAGTTCTTC.

This chain joins TRBV11-1 and TRBJ2-2, with 9 positions matching TRBD2. The germline V gene encodes CDR1 SGHAT and CDR2 FQDESV (reference sequence). CDR3 length: 15 amino acids. V was pared by 5 bases and J by 6 bases, with 7 bases of the junction left unmatched. The CDR3 bases are TGTGCCAGCAGCCAAGCGGCGGGAGGGCCCGGGGAGCTGTTTTTT. Translated: CASSQAAGGPGELFF.

V gene TRBV27 combines with J gene TRBJ2-5; 12 positions match TRBD1. Germline V gene lookup returns CDR1 MNHEY and CDR2 SMNVEV (reference sequence). V was clipped by 2 bases and J by 4 bases; unmatched bases: 2. The CDR3 length is 15 residues. This CDR3 is CASSLGTGGAETQYF. In DNA form, the CDR3 reads TGTGCCAGCAGTTTAGGGACAGGGGGCGCAGAGACCCAGTACTTC.

V and J are TRBV5-1 and TRBJ2-7, with 7 bases that match TRBD2. V was clipped by 0 bases and J by 0 bases; unmatched bases: 6. Germline values: CDR1 SGHRS, CDR2 YFSETQ. The CDR3 extends over 16 amino acids. CDR3 loop: CASSLGGGSSSYEQYF. DNA of the CDR3: TGCGCCAGCAGCTTGGGGGGAGGGTCAAGCTCCTACGAGCAGTACTTC.

The rearrangement joins TRBV28 to TRBJ2-5; D is perhaps TRBD2 (5 bases). The V end was cut by 9 bases, the J end by 7 bases, with 12 bases between. Germline V gives CDR1 MDHEN, CDR2 SYDVKM. The CDR3 is 11 amino acids. CDR3 in amino acids: CASYGIGTQYF. CDR3 coding DNA: TGTGCCAGTTACGGGATAGGGACCCAGTACTTC.